Following are 3 T cell receptor beta chains from one sample sequenced in a study of T cell responses to AZD1222 COVID-19 vaccine (dated by TCRdb to the early 2020s). The time point label of this sample denotes: about 28 days (+/-7) after the second vaccine dose. The method behind the library was the immunoSEQ multiplex PCR assay. Not all clones reach the TCRdb copy of this immuneACCESS table, which keeps in-frame sequences only. Checked studies attribute under half of the gap to unresolved V genes and leave the rest unexplained. This sample lists around 120,000 clones; around 90% were detected once. About 3.3% of the sample is held by the ten biggest clonotypes. The sample was peripheral blood, taken 28 days after the second AZD1222 dose. These TCRs come from an adult who received the AZD1222 COVID-19 vaccine.

The chain combines TRBV30 with TRBJ1-5; D is uncertain. The germline CDR1 and CDR2 sequences are GTSNPN and SVGIG (reference sequence). The CDR3 extends over 14 amino acids. V shed 2 bases and J shed 5 bases, with 13 bases lying between them. The CDR3 DNA reads TGTGCCTGGAGTAGGTCGAGCGCCGATCAGCCCCAGCATTTT. Amino acid sequence: CAWSRSSADQPQHF.

This clone has just one count. The chain uses TRBV6-5 and TRBJ2-1; D remains ambiguous. Germline V CDR1 and CDR2: MNHEY, SVGAGI. The CDR3 consists of 15 residues. The V gene lost 0 bases and the J gene lost 7 bases, with 13 bases spanning the gap. CDR3 region: CASSYSGSWRNEQFF. The CDR3 DNA reads TGTGCCAGCAGTTACTCCGGGTCCTGGCGGAATGAGCAGTTCTTC.

The V call is TRBV5-8, the J call TRBJ2-5; the match to TRBD2 covers 11 bases. Germline values: CDR1 SGHTS, CDR2 YDEGEE. The CDR3 extends over 17 amino acids. Trimming removed 2 bases from V and 4 bases from J; junction bases left unmatched: 10. This CDR3 is CASSFVWPSGGLETQYF. As DNA, the CDR3 is TGTGCCAGCAGCTTCGTCTGGCCTAGCGGGGGGCTAGAGACCCAGTACTTC.